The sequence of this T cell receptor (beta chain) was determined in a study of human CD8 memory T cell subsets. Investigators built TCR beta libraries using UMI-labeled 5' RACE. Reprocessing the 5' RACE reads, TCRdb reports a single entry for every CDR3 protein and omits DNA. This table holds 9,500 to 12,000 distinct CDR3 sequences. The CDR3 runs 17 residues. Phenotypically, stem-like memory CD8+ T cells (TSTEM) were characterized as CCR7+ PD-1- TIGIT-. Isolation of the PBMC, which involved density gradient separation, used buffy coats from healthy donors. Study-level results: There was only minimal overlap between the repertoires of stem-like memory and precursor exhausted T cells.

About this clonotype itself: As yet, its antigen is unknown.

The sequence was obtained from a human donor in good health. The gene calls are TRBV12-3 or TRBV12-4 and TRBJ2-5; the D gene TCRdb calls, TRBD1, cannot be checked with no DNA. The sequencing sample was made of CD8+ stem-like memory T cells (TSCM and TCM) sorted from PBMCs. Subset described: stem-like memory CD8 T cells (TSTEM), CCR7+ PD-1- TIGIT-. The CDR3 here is CASSPSSGGPLQETQYF.